This T cell receptor beta chain was recovered during a study of Graves' ophthalmopathy and Graves' hyperthyroidism. CDR3 regions of TCR beta were amplified from RNA transcripts. First-round RT-PCR relied on HTBI primers, and a second-round multiplex PCR came next. TCRdb used MiXCR to reprocess the multiplex PCR reads, holding one entry per CDR3 protein. The sample records 40,000 to 50,000 distinct CDR3 sequences, roughly half being singletons. Trimming shortened V by 1 base and J by 4 bases, and 10 bases separated the two germline ends. Germline values: CDR1 SEHNR, CDR2 FQNEAQ (reference sequence). This CDR3 contains 14 residues. Presentation of ophthalmopathy in the donors involved moderate-to-severe activity, CAS ≥3, NOSPECS ≥4 and a duration under 3 months. Among the exclusions were patients with other autoimmune diseases, uncontrolled infections, pregnancy or lactation. This clonotype was counted ten times or more.

This sequence originates from an adult man with Graves' ophthalmopathy. This chain uses TRBV7-9 with TRBJ1-2; tentative D call: TRBD1 (5 bases). Sequencing was done on a sample of peripheral blood. The CDR3 protein is CASSLEGARYGYTF. CDR3 coding DNA: TGTGCCAGCAGCTTAGAAGGGGCGCGCTATGGCTACACCTTC.